Shown below are 26 T cell receptor beta chains from a single sample sequenced in a study of CD8+CD57+ T cells in acquired aplastic anemia (dated by TCRdb to the late 2010s). The sequencer was an Illumina HiSeq 2000. Genomic DNA served as template for TCR beta VDJ combination and CDR3 sequence profiling. TCRdb cleaned the public reads at Q25 with fastp, built clones with MiXCR and kept in-frame beta chains. Each record represents a unique CDR3 protein, reported with the most common genes and DNA among its rows. The sample table shows 100,000 to 150,000 distinct CDR3 sequences, and roughly 50% are seen once. The top ten clonotypes cover roughly 2.6% of the sample. The sequenced sample consisted of sorted CD4+, CD8+, or CD8+CD57+ T cells (not recorded which) from PBMCs. These receptors were collected from a human donor in good health, serving as a control.

At least ten counts were recorded for this clonotype. The chain is built from TRBV6-2 or TRBV6-3 and TRBJ1-2, with D perhaps matching TRBD1 (5 bases). CDR3 length: 18 amino acids. Trimming cost V 3 bases and J 1 base, with 21 bases left between them. Germline V gene sequence: CDR1 MNHEY, CDR2 SVGEGT. The CDR3 spells CASSYGGSRASFNYGYTF. The CDR3 DNA reads TGTGCCAGCAGTTATGGAGGGTCCAGGGCCAGTTTTAACTATGGCTACACCTTC.

This clonotype was seen a single time. The chain carries TRBV24-1 and TRBJ2-2; D is perhaps TRBD1 or TRBD2 (5 bases each). CDR1 and CDR2 from the germline V gene are KGHDR and SFDVKD. The CDR3 is 14 residues long. The V end was cut by 11 bases, the J end by 0 bases, with 12 bases between. The CDR3 here is CARDGTANTGELFF. CDR3 sequence (DNA): TGTGCCAGGGACGGGACGGCGAACACCGGGGAGCTGTTTTTT.

This clonotype has ten or more counts. The V call is TRBV19, the J call TRBJ2-3; TRBD2 matches at 9 bases. The junction had 3 bases not matched to a gene; V was cut back by 4 bases and J by 1 base. The CDR3 loop spans 15 amino acids. The germline gives CDR1 LNHDA, CDR2 SQIVND (reference sequence). CDR3 DNA sequence: TGTGCCAGTAGTACAATAGCGGGGGGCACAGATACGCAGTATTTT. It encodes CASSTIAGGTDTQYF.

The chain is built from TRBV7-8 and TRBJ2-5, with a weak D call TRBD2 (5 bases). The CDR3 totals 13 residues. Germline CDR1 and CDR2: SGHVS and FQNEAQ. V gave up 11 bases and J gave up 5 bases, with 18 bases separating them. The CDR3 loop is CAARTRDGETQYF. The CDR3 region has the DNA TGTGCCGCCCGAACGAGGGATGGGGAGACCCAGTACTTC.

This clonotype has a count of ten or more. This rearrangement joins TRBV30 to TRBJ2-3; D call uncertain. CDR3 size: 11 residues. CDR1 is GTSNPN, CDR2 SVGIG, per germline (reference sequence). V was trimmed by 5 bases and J by 4 bases, leaving 7 bases between them. CDR3: CAWGPADTQYF. The CDR3 region has the DNA TGTGCCTGGGGCCCAGCAGATACGCAGTATTTT.

This rearrangement joins TRBV29-1 to TRBJ2-3, with 9 bases aligning to TRBD2. Germline V gives CDR1 SQVTM, CDR2 ANQGSEA. The V gene end was trimmed by 5 bases and the J gene end by 1 base; junction bases not matched to a gene: 1. The CDR3 totals 13 residues. DNA of the CDR3: TGCAGCGTTCGACTAGCGGGCACAGATACGCAGTATTTT. This sequence encodes CSVRLAGTDTQYF.

This clonotype has at least ten counts. V usage is TRBV6-5 and J usage is TRBJ2-2; D call uncertain. The V and J ends lost 0 bases and 1 base respectively, with 6 bases between them. Germline V gene lookup returns CDR1 MNHEY and CDR2 SVGAGI. There are 15 residues in the CDR3. CDR3 in amino acids: CASSYSRKNTGELFF. The CDR3 coding sequence is TGTGCCAGCAGTTACTCTCGGAAGAACACCGGGGAGCTGTTTTTT.

There are a few counts of this clonotype. The chain couples TRBV6-2 or TRBV6-3 to TRBJ1-1, with D uncertain. The CDR3 has 15 amino acids. Germline loops: CDR1 MNHEY, CDR2 SVGEGT. Deletions cut 0 bases from V and 2 bases from J, with 10 bases between. The CDR3 protein is CASSYSTPGNTEAFF. The CDR3 DNA sequence: TGTGCCAGCAGTTACTCCACCCCGGGCAACACTGAAGCTTTCTTT.

This clonotype was counted between two and nine times. V gene TRBV15 combines with J gene TRBJ2-7; D remains unclear. The germline V gene has CDR1 LNHNV and CDR2 YYDKDF (reference sequence). Trimming took 3 bases from V and 0 from J, leaving 3 bases between them. CDR3 size: 12 residues. CDR3 bases: TGTGCCACCAGCAGGGACTCCTACGAGCAGTACGTC. Amino acids: CATSRDSYEQYV.

The rearrangement links TRBV2 to TRBJ2-2; D is possibly TRBD1 (6 bases). The ends were cut back, 5 bases at V and 8 bases at J, with 9 bases in the middle. CDR1 and CDR2 (germline): SNHLY, FYNNEI. This CDR3 region has 12 residues. In DNA form, the CDR3 reads TGTGCCAGCAGTACAGGGAGAGGGGAGCTGTTTTTT. As protein: CASSTGRGELFF.

This chain uses TRBV29-1 with TRBJ1-1; 8 bases fit TRBD1. V lost 6 bases to trimming and J lost 0 bases; unmatched junction nucleotides: 3. CDR1 is SQVTM, CDR2 ANQGSEA, per germline. The CDR3 is made up of 13 amino acids. CDR3 amino acids: CSVDRELNTEAFF. CDR3 DNA sequence: TGCAGCGTGGACAGGGAATTGAACACTGAAGCTTTCTTT.

This clonotype occurred many times. The chain recombines TRBV2 with TRBJ2-7; the D is unclear. Germline CDR1 and CDR2: SNHLY and FYNNEI. The length of the CDR3 is 10 residues. V lost 6 bases and J lost 5, with 5 bases in between. The CDR3 DNA sequence: TGTGCCAGCAGGTGGAACGAGCAGTACTTC. Translating it yields CASRWNEQYF. Full variable domain (rest looked up from reference TRBV2 and TRBJ2-7): EPEVTQTPSHQVTQMGQEVILRCVPISNHLYFYWYRQILGQKVEFLVSFYNNEISEKSEIFDDQFSVERPDGSNFTLKIRSTKLEDSAMYFCASRWNEQYFGPGTRLTVT.

The rearrangement joins TRBV19 to TRBJ1-1, with a possible D match to TRBD1 (6 bases). Trimming stripped 1 base from V and 0 bases from J, with 18 bases between. Looked up from germline, CDR1 is LNHDA and CDR2 is SQIVND (reference sequence). The CDR3 is made up of 18 amino acids. CDR3 loop: CASSIALPQGPMNTEAFF. CDR3 sequence (DNA): TGTGCCAGTAGTATAGCCCTCCCTCAGGGGCCTATGAACACTGAAGCTTTCTTT.

The genes are TRBV12-3 or TRBV12-4 and TRBJ2-2; D might be TRBD1 (5 bases). The CDR3 covers 15 residues. The V gene lost 6 bases and the J gene lost 1 base, with 12 bases spanning the gap. In nucleotides, the CDR3 is TGTGCCAGCAGCCGGACAACCTTGAACACCGGGGAGCTGTTTTTT. This translates into CASSRTTLNTGELFF.

This clonotype was observed at least ten times. V usage is TRBV18 and J usage is TRBJ2-3; D is uncertain. V lost 2 bases to trimming and J lost 2 bases, with 11 bases between them. CDR3 size: 15 residues. Germline-derived CDR1 and CDR2 are KGHSH and LQKENI. The CDR3 coding sequence is TGTGCCAGCTCACCAGAGGCGGCCCTCACAGATACGCAGTATTTT. It encodes CASSPEAALTDTQYF.

The chain employs TRBV7-6 and TRBJ1-5; no clear D. Trimming shortened V by 0 bases and J by 6 bases, and 21 bases separated the two germline ends. Germline-derived CDR1 and CDR2 are SGHVS and FNYEAQ. The CDR3 consists of 18 residues. DNA for the CDR3: TGTGCCAGCAGCTTAGCCCCGCCGGCCCCCTTCATGAGTCAGCCCCAGCATTTT. Translated, it gives CASSLAPPAPFMSQPQHF.

This clonotype was found many times. The gene calls are TRBV6-5 and TRBJ1-6; a weak D match, TRBD1 (5 bases). Germline V gives CDR1 MNHEY, CDR2 SVGAGI. Trimming left V 2 bases short and J 0 bases short, with 17 bases between. The length of the CDR3 is 19 residues. The CDR3: CASSYGQGTGSSYNSPLHF. The CDR3 nucleotides are TGTGCCAGCAGTTACGGGCAGGGCACAGGTAGCTCCTATAATTCACCCCTCCACTTT.

The V gene is TRBV10-3, the J gene TRBJ2-3; D tentatively fits TRBD1 or TRBD2 (5 bases each). Trimming took 2 bases from V and 5 from J, leaving 11 bases between them. This CDR3 has 14 residues. CDR1 and CDR2 from the germline V gene are ENHRY and SYGVKD. The CDR3 DNA reads TGTGCCATCAGTGAGGGGAGACAGAGAGATACGCAGTATTTT. Its protein is CAISEGRQRDTQYF.

This clonotype was seen at least ten times. The rearrangement uses TRBV29-1 and TRBJ2-5; 12 bases fit TRBD1. The CDR3 is 13 amino acids. CDR1 is SQVTM, CDR2 ANQGSEA, per germline. V trimming: 6 bases; J trimming: 5 bases; junction bases outside the gene matches: 4. CDR3 DNA sequence: TGCAGCGTGGGACAGGGGGCGCGGGAGACCCAGTACTTC. It is translated as CSVGQGARETQYF.

This clonotype was seen once. One end of the junction varies from germline; a read error may be responsible. The chain has TRBV25-1 and TRBJ2-7, with D maybe TRBD1 (6 bases). Germline V CDR1 and CDR2: MGHDK, SYGVNS. There are 15 residues in the CDR3. The CDR3 is CAISGGQPSSYEQYF. CDR3 sequence (DNA): TGTGCCATCAGTGGCGGACAGCCCAGCTCCTACGAGCAGTACTTC.

This clonotype occurred many times. The chain has TRBV12-3 or TRBV12-4 and TRBJ1-4; D is unresolved. V dropped 5 bases and J dropped 7 bases, with 11 bases sitting between them. CDR3 length: 13 residues. Written as DNA, the CDR3 is TGTGCCAGCAGTAGCCGAGGGCGTGAAAAACTGTTTTTT. It codes for CASSSRGREKLFF.

This clonotype was seen a few times. The V gene is TRBV6-1, the J gene TRBJ2-7, with D perhaps given as TRBD1 or TRBD2 (5 bases each). This CDR3 has 17 residues. Looked up from germline, CDR1 is MNHNS and CDR2 is SASEGT. Between the trimmed V and J ends, which lost 2 bases and 0 bases, there was a span of 17 bases. CDR3 region: CASSEHYRGLPSYEQYF. The CDR3 coding sequence is TGTGCCAGCAGTGAACATTATCGGGGCTTGCCCTCCTACGAGCAGTACTTC.

The genes are TRBV29-1 and TRBJ1-5; unclear D gene. CDR3 length equals 11 residues. The germline V gene has CDR1 SQVTM and CDR2 ANQGSEA. V was pared by 6 bases and J by 0 bases, with 3 bases between. The CDR3 sequence is CSVDSNQPQHF. The CDR3 DNA is TGCAGCGTGGATAGCAATCAGCCCCAGCATTTT.

This clonotype was detected once. The CDR3 loop is CASSRDSLTGGEQYF. In DNA, the CDR3 is TGCGCCAGCAGCCGTGATTCCCTGACAGGGGGTGAGCAGTACTTC. The chain has TRBV5-1 and TRBJ2-7, with 9 bases aligning to TRBD1. After removal of 4 bases from V and 7 bases from J, the junction contained 12 bases not matched to a gene. From germline, CDR1 is SGHRS and CDR2 YFSETQ. The CDR3 has 15 amino acids.

CDR3 DNA: TGTGCCAGTAGTAACACAGGGGAGGGGGAAGGCTACACCTTC. Translating gives CASSNTGEGEGYTF. The rearrangement links TRBV19 to TRBJ1-2; TRBD1 matches 7 bases. The germline gives CDR1 LNHDA, CDR2 SQIVND (reference sequence). The length of the CDR3 is 14 residues. J was trimmed by 8 bases and V by 4 bases; bases with no gene match: 10.

This rearrangement joins TRBV7-2 to TRBJ2-7; tentatively, D is TRBD1 (6 bases). V was pared by 3 bases and J by 4 bases, with 10 bases between. Per germline, CDR1 SGHTA and CDR2 FQGNSA. CDR3 length equals 13 residues. This CDR3 reads CASSFQTGYEQYF. The CDR3 bases are TGTGCCAGCAGCTTCCAAACAGGGTACGAGCAGTACTTC.